This T cell receptor beta chain was observed in a study of blood T cell repertoires in COVID-19. This clone has just a few counts. Sequencing used immunoSEQ multiplex PCR; TCRdb keeps in-frame clones, though not all of them. Among about 100,000 clones listed, roughly 80% were seen once. Trimming took off 6 bases at V and 6 bases at J, with 11 bases between the two ends. The CDR3 length is 11 residues. CDR1 is SQVTM and CDR2 is ANQGSEA in the germline V gene. V gene TRBV29-1 combines with J gene TRBJ1-2, with D hard to call. Specimen: peripheral blood. The receptor was derived from a man aged 70-80 years with active or convalescent COVID-19. The CDR3 sequence is CSVGKENGYTF. The CDR3 DNA follows: TGCAGCGTCGGTAAGGAGAATGGCTACACCTTC.